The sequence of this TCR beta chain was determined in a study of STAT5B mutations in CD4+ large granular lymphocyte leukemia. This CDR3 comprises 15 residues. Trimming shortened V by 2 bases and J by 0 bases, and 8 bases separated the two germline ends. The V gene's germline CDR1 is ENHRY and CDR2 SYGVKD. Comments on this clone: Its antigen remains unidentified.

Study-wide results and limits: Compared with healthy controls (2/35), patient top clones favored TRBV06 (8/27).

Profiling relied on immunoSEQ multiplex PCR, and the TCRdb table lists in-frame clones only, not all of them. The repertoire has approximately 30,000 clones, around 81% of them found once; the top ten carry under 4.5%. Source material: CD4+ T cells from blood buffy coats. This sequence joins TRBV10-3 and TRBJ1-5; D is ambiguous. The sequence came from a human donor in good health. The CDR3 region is CAISEAEYSNQPQHF. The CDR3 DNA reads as TGTGCCATCAGTGAGGCGGAGTATAGCAATCAGCCCCAGCATTTT.